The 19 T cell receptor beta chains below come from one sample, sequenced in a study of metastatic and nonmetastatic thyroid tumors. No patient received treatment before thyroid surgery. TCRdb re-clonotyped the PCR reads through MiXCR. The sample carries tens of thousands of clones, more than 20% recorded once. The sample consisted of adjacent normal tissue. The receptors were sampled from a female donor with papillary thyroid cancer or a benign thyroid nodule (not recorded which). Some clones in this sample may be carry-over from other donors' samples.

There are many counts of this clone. CDR3 DNA: TGTGCCAGCAGTTCTCCTCGGGGGACAGGAAATCAGCCCCAGCATTTT. It specifies CASSSPRGTGNQPQHF. This chain connects TRBV6-5 to TRBJ1-5, with TRBD1 matching over 8 bases. V lost 4 bases to trimming and J lost 4 bases; unmatched junction nucleotides: 9. The length of the CDR3 is 16 residues. Germline V gene data show CDR1 as MNHEY and CDR2 as SVGAGI.

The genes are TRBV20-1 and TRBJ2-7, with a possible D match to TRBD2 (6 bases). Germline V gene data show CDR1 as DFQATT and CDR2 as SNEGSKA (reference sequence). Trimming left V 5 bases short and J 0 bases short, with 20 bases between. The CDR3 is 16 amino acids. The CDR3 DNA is TGCAGTGCTCCGGTCCGGGAGCGACGGTGCTCCTACGAGCAGTACTTC. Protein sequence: CSAPVRERRCSYEQYF.

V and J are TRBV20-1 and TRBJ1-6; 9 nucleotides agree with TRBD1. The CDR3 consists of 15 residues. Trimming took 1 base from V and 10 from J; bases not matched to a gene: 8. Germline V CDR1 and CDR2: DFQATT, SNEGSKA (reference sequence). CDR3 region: CSARATGQGRSPLHF. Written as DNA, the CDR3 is TGCAGTGCTAGAGCCACGGGACAGGGTCGATCACCCCTCCACTTT.

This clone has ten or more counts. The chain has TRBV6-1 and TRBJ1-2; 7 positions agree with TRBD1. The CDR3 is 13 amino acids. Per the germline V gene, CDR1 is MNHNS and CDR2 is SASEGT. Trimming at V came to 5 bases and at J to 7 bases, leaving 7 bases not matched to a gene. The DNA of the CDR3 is TGTGCCAGCAGTACAGGGGACAGCCTTGGCTACACCTTC. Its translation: CASSTGDSLGYTF.

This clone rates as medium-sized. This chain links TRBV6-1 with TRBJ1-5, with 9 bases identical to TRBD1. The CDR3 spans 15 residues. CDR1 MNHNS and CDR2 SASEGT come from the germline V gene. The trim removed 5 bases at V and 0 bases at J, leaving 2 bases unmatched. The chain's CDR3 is CASSLDRGSNQPQHF. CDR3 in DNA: TGTGCCAGCAGTTTGGACAGGGGTAGCAATCAGCCCCAGCATTTT.

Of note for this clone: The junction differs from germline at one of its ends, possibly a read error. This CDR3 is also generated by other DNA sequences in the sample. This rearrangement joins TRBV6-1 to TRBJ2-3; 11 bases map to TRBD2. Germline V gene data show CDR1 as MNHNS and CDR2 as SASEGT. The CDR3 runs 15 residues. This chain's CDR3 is CASSLPSGRTDTQYF. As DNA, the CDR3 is TGTGCCAGCAGTCTACCTAGCGGGAGGACAGATACGCAATATTTC.

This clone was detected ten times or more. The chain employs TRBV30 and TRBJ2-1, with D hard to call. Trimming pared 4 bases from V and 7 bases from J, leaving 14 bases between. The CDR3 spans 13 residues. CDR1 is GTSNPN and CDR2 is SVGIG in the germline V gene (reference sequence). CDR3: CAWTTRRGNEQFF. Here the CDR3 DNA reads TGTGCCTGGACGACCCGTCGCGGAAATGAGCAGTTCTTC.

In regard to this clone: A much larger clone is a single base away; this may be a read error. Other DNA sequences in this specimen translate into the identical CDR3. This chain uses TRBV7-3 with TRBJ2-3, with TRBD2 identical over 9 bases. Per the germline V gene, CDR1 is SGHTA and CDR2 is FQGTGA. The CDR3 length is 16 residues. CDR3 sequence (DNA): TGTGCCAGCAGCTTAGGAGCGGGGACTAGCACAGATACTCAGTATTTT. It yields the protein CASSLGAGTSTDTQYF.

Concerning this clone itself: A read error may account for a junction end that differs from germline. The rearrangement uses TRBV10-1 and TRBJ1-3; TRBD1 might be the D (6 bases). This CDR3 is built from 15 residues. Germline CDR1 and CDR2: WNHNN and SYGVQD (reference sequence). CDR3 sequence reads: CPISQYRDSGNTIYF. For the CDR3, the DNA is TGTCCCATCAGCCAATACAGGGACTCTGGAAACACCATATATTTT.

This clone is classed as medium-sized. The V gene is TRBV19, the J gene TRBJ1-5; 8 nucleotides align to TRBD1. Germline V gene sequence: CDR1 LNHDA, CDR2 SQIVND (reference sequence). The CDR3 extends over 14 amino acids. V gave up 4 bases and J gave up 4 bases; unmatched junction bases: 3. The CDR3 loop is CASSRRQGNQPQHF. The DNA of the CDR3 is TGTGCCAGTAGTAGGAGACAGGGGAATCAGCCCCAGCATTTT.

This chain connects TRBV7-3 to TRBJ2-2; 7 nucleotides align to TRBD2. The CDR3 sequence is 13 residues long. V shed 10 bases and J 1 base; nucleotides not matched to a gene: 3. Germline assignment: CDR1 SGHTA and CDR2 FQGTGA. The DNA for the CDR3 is TGTGCCACCGCTAGCGGGAACACCGGGGAGCTGTTTTTT. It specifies CATASGNTGELFF. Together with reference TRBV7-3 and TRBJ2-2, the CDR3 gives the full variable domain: GAGVSQTPSNKVTEKGKYVELRCDPISGHTALYWYRQSLGQGPEFLIYFQGTGAADDSGLPNDRFFAVRPEGSVSTLKIQRTERGDSAVYLCATASGNTGELFFGEGSRLTVL.

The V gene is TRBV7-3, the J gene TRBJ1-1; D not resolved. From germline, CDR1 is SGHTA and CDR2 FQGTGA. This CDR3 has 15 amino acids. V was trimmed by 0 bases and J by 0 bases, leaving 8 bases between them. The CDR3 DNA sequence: TGTGCCAGCAGCTTAACGGACGGTTTGAACACTGAAGCTTTCTTT. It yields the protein CASSLTDGLNTEAFF. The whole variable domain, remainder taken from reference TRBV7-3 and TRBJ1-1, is GAGVSQTPSNKVTEKGKYVELRCDPISGHTALYWYRQSLGQGPEFLIYFQGTGAADDSGLPNDRFFAVRPEGSVSTLKIQRTERGDSAVYLCASSLTDGLNTEAFFGQGTRLTVV.

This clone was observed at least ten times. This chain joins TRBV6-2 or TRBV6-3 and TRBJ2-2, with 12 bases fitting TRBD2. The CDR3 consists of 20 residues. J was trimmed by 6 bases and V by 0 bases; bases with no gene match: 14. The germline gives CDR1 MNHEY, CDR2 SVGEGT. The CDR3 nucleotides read TGTGCCAGCAGTTACTCGAGGGAAGCTAGCGGGAGGGTGAGGGCCGGGGAGCTGTTTTTT. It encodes CASSYSREASGRVRAGELFF.

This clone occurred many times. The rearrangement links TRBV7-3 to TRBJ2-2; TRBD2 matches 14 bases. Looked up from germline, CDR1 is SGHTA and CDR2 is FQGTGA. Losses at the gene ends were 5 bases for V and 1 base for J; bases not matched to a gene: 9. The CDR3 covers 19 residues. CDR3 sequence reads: CASSLRLAGGPGNTGELFF. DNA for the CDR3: TGTGCCAGCAGCCTCCGACTAGCGGGAGGGCCGGGGAACACCGGGGAGCTGTTTTTT.

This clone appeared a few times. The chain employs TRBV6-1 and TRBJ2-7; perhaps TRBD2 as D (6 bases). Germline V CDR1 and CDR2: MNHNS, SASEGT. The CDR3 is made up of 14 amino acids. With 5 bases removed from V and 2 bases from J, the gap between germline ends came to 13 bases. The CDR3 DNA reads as TGTGCCAGCAGTCCGGGACTTGCAGCCTACGAGCAGTACTTC. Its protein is CASSPGLAAYEQYF.

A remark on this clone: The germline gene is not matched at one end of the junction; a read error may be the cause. DNA for the CDR3: TGTGCCAGCAGCGGGACAGGGGGGGGGACCGTGGAGCTGTTTTTT. Protein sequence: CASSGTGGGTVELFF. The rearrangement links TRBV9 to TRBJ2-2; 10 bases are a match to TRBD1. This CDR3 region has 15 residues. Looked up from germline, CDR1 is SGDLS and CDR2 is YYNGEE.

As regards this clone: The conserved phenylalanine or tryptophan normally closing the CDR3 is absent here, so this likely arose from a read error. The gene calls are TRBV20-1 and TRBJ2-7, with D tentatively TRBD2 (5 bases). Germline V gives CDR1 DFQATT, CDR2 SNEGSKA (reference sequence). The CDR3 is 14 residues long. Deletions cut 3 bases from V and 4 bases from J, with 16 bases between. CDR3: CSASGLGSAYEQYL. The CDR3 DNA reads TGCAGTGCTAGTGGATTAGGGAGCGCTTACGAGCAGTACTTG.

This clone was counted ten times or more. In nucleotides, the CDR3 is TGTGCTAGTGGTTTGGTATTGAGGGAGGGCCTCTACAATGAGCAGTTCTTC. Protein product: CASGLVLREGLYNEQFF. This chain uses TRBV12-5 with TRBJ2-1, with 7 bases identical to TRBD2. This CDR3 contains 17 residues. V was pared by 0 bases and J by 3 bases, with 8 bases of the junction left unmatched. Germline CDR1 is LGHNT and CDR2 is FRNRAP.

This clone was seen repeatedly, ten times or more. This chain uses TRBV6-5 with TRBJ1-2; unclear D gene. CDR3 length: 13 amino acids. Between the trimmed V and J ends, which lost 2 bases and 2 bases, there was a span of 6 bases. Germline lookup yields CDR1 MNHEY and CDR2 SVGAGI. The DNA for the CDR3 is TGTGCCAGCAGTTACGGGCGGAACTATGGCTACACCTTC. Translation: CASSYGRNYGYTF.